These T cell receptor beta chains were read from a single sample in a study of T cells of healthy individuals. TCRdb used MiXCR to reprocess the 5' RACE reads, holding one entry per CDR3 protein. The repertoire holds tens of thousands of distinct CDR3 sequences, with about 14% as singletons. These receptor sequences come from a human donor in good health. Each CDR3 is given with its conserved first and last residue. Fields, in order: V gene, J gene, D gene, clone size, CDR3 protein, CDR3 DNA. The D gene is left open where the match is weak. Size tells how often a clone was seen (once, few, many) or the class of an expanded clone, and some rows leave it out.

TRBV6-2/TRBV6-3	TRBJ2-1	.	few	CASNSLGSNEQFF	TGTGCCAGCAATAGCCTCGGGTCCAATGAGCAGTTCTTC
TRBV6-2/TRBV6-3	TRBJ2-1	.	many	CASSYKLGEQFF	TGTGCCAGCAGTTACAAGCTGGGGGAGCAGTTCTTC
TRBV12-3/TRBV12-4	TRBJ2-2	.	few	CASSPNTGELFF	TGTGCCAGCAGTCCTAACACCGGGGAGCTGTTTTTT
TRBV20-1	TRBJ2-3	.	.	CSAIIRALSTDTQYF	TGCAGTGCTATAATTCGGGCCCTTAGCACAGATACGCAGTATTTT
TRBV28	TRBJ2-7	.	.	CASSIQGGAEQYF	TGTGCCAGCAGTATACAGGGCGGGGCCGAGCAGTACTTC
TRBV4-1	TRBJ2-7	.	.	CASSQGAGIYEQYF	TGCGCCAGCAGCCAAGGTGCAGGGATCTACGAGCAGTACTTC
TRBV5-4	TRBJ2-3	TRBD2	.	CASSLGGGAGTDTQYF	TGTGCCAGCAGCTTAGGCGGGGGGGCCGGAACAGATACGCAGTATTTT
TRBV9	TRBJ2-1	.	few	CASSASLSHEQFF	TGTGCCAGCAGCGCCTCCCTTTCCCATGAGCAGTTCTTC
TRBV24-1	TRBJ2-1	.	.	CATSDFAASEQFF	TGTGCCACCAGTGATTTTGCGGCGAGCGAGCAGTTCTTC
TRBV7-2	TRBJ2-1	TRBD1	.	CASSLGTGMDNEQFF	TGTGCCAGCAGCTTAGGGACAGGGATGGACAATGAGCAGTTCTTC
TRBV7-3	TRBJ2-2	.	few	CASSDRGANTGELFF	TGTGCCAGCAGTGACCGGGGGGCAAACACCGGGGAGCTGTTTTTT
TRBV20-1	TRBJ2-1	TRBD2	many	CSARDLPPGGEQFF	TGCAGTGCTAGAGATCTCCCTCCGGGAGGTGAGCAGTTCTTC
TRBV29-1	TRBJ2-7	.	many	CSVEYIGNEQYF	TGCAGCGTTGAATATATAGGGAACGAGCAGTACTTC
TRBV7-2	TRBJ2-3	TRBD2	few	CASSSTSGNPSDTQYF	TGTGCCAGCAGCTCGACTAGCGGGAACCCCTCAGATACGCAGTATTTT
TRBV4-3	TRBJ2-7	TRBD1	few	CASSQGQGDEQYF	TGCGCCAGCAGCCAAGGCCAGGGGGACGAGCAGTACTTC
TRBV6-6	TRBJ1-5	.	many	CASSYAPGRANQPQHF	TGTGCCAGCAGTTACGCCCCCGGGCGGGCAAATCAGCCCCAGCATTTT
TRBV29-1	TRBJ2-3	TRBD2	many	CSVAGLAGGPTSTDTQYF	TGCAGCGTTGCAGGGCTAGCGGGGGGTCCGACTAGCACAGATACGCAGTATTTT
TRBV29-1	TRBJ2-5	TRBD1	few	CSVEGQGARETQYF	TGCAGCGTTGAGGGACAGGGGGCGAGAGAGACCCAGTACTTC
TRBV6-2/TRBV6-3	TRBJ1-1	TRBD1	.	CASNLQGLTEAFF	TGTGCCAGCAACCTACAGGGGCTCACTGAAGCTTTCTTT
TRBV7-2	TRBJ1-2	TRBD1	.	CAGDREPRRPKCYTF	TGTGCCGGAGACAGGGAACCCCGGAGACCTAAGTGCTACACCTTC
TRBV27	TRBJ1-5	TRBD1	.	CASSPDRGNQPQHF	TGTGCCAGCAGTCCGGACAGGGGCAATCAGCCCCAGCATTTT
TRBV12-3/TRBV12-4	TRBJ2-3	.	many	CASRGAQRVGTQYF	TGTGCCAGCAGAGGGGCCCAAAGAGTGGGTACGCAGTATTTT
TRBV9	TRBJ2-5	.	many	CASTQEGGLETQYF	TGTGCCAGCACCCAAGAGGGGGGTTTGGAGACCCAGTACTTC
TRBV20-1	TRBJ2-5	TRBD2	many	CSAPGGVAGGFLAF	TGCAGTGCCCCCGGGGGGGTAGCGGGAGGATTCCTTGCCTTC
TRBV7-9	TRBJ2-3	.	once	CASSPTDFTDTQYF	TGTGCCAGCAGCCCGACAGATTTCACAGATACGCAGTATTTT
TRBV12-3/TRBV12-4	TRBJ1-3	.	.	CASSFRGSTGNTIYF	TGTGCCAGCAGTTTTAGGGGGTCTACTGGAAACACCATATATTTT
TRBV7-2	TRBJ2-7	TRBD1	many	CASSPSTGRNEQYF	TGTGCCAGCAGCCCCTCGACAGGGAGAAACGAGCAGTACTTC
TRBV24-1	TRBJ1-2	.	few	CATSDPRTGNYGYTF	TGTGCCACCAGTGATCCAAGAACAGGAAACTATGGCTACACCTTC
TRBV20-1	TRBJ2-7	.	.	CSASGRQAYEQYF	TGCAGTGCTAGCGGGAGACAGGCCTACGAGCAGTACTTC
TRBV10-3	TRBJ2-3	.	.	CAISEGASTDTQYF	TGTGCCATCAGTGAGGGGGCCAGCACAGATACGCAGTATTTT
TRBV13	TRBJ1-3	TRBD1	.	CASSSYRGGTGNTIYF	TGTGCCAGCAGCTCGTACAGGGGAGGCACTGGAAACACCATATATTTT
TRBV7-8	TRBJ2-7	TRBD1	many	CASSSNTIRDRAYYEQYF	TGTGCCAGCAGCTCCAATACGATACGGGACAGGGCTTACTACGAGCAGTACTTC
TRBV30	TRBJ2-4	TRBD1	.	CAWNVGGPKNIQYF	TGTGCCTGGAATGTAGGGGGCCCCAAAAACATTCAGTACTTC
TRBV5-1	TRBJ2-7	TRBD2	.	CASGITSGYEQYF	TGCGCCAGCGGTATAACTAGCGGCTACGAGCAGTACTTC
TRBV20-1	TRBJ2-7	.	few	CSAPRDGLANYEQYF	TGCAGTGCTCCCAGAGATGGGCTAGCTAACTACGAGCAGTACTTC
TRBV9	TRBJ2-3	TRBD2	.	CASSASTSSSAQYF	TGTGCCAGCAGCGCATCGACTAGCTCCTCCGCGCAGTATTTT
TRBV19	TRBJ2-2	TRBD1	few	CASSFVRQGAGELFF	TGTGCCAGTAGTTTTGTCCGACAGGGGGCCGGGGAGCTGTTTTTT
TRBV20-1	TRBJ1-6	.	few	CSALGRSANSPLHF	TGCAGTGCTCTCGGGCGGTCGGCTAATTCACCCCTCCACTTT
TRBV5-6	TRBJ2-7	TRBD2	.	CASSLSGLATF	TGTGCCAGCAGCTTGTCGGGACTAGCCACCTTC
TRBV25-1	TRBJ2-3	TRBD1	many	CASLFSRGTTDTQYF	TGTGCCAGCCTTTTCAGCAGGGGGACCACAGATACGCAGTATTTT
TRBV10-3	TRBJ1-4	.	few	CAISDQINREKLFF	TGTGCCATCAGTGACCAGATCAACCGAGAAAAACTGTTTTTT
TRBV13	TRBJ2-7	TRBD2	.	CASSLGSTSGYEQYF	TGTGCCAGCAGCTTAGGAAGTACTAGCGGGTACGAGCAGTACTTC
TRBV30	TRBJ1-5	TRBD1	few	CAWRSGTGYSDQPQHF	TGTGCCTGGAGATCCGGGACAGGGTATTCAGATCAGCCCCAGCATTTT
TRBV6-6	TRBJ1-6	.	few	CATRGDGDSPLHF	TGTGCTACGCGGGGTGACGGGGATTCACCCCTCCACTTT
TRBV20-1	TRBJ2-2	TRBD2	many	CSASHLGAGGTGELFF	TGCAGTGCTTCGCACTTAGGAGCGGGGGGCACCGGGGAGCTGTTTTTT
TRBV12-3/TRBV12-4	TRBJ2-7	.	.	CASQWTDDYEQYF	TGTGCCAGCCAGTGGACAGATGACTACGAGCAGTACTTC
TRBV6-2/TRBV6-3	TRBJ2-1	.	.	CASSYSGSRNEQFF	TGTGCCAGCAGTTACTCCGGCTCCCGGAATGAGCAGTTCTTC